This T cell receptor beta chain emerged from a study of shared clonotypes between healthy human individuals. CD45RA-negative memory and CD45RA+ naive subsets were split from the CD4+ cells. The CDR3 is made up of 16 amino acids. Germline V gene lookup returns CDR1 LNHDA and CDR2 SQIVND (reference sequence). J gave up 5 bases and V 1 base, and 7 bases lay outside the gene matches. Repertoires were generated with immunoSEQ multiplex PCR, while TCRdb's copy carries only in-frame clones and drops some. This table has about 1.1 million clones, approximately 80% appearing once. This chain uses TRBV19 with TRBJ2-5; TRBD2 aligns across 10 bases. This receptor was obtained from a man aged 18 to 29 in good health. Some clones in this sample may be carry-over from other donors' samples. The source material was memory CD4+ T cells from PBMCs. Subset of the sample: CD45RA-negative fraction. The CDR3 here is CASSIGFLAGVETQYF. The CDR3 region has the DNA TGTGCCAGTAGTATAGGTTTCCTAGCGGGAGTTGAGACCCAGTACTTC. Full variable domain (rest looked up from reference TRBV19 and TRBJ2-5): DGGITQSPKYLFRKEGQNVTLSCEQNLNHDAMYWYRQDPGQGLRLIYYSQIVNDFQKGDIAEGYSVSREKKESFPLTVTSAQKNPTAFYLCASSIGFLAGVETQYFGPGTRLLVL.